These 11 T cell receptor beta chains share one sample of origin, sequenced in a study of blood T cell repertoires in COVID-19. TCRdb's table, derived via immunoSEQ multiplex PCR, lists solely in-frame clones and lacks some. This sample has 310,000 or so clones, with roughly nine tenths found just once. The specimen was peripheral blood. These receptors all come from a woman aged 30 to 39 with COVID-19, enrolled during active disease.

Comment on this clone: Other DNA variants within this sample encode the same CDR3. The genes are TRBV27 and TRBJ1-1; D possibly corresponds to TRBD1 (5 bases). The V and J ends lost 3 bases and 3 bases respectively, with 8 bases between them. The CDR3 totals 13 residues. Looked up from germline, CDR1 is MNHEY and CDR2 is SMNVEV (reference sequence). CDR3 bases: TGTGCCAGCAGTTTCAGGGAGGACACTGAAGCTTTCTTT. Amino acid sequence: CASSFREDTEAFF.

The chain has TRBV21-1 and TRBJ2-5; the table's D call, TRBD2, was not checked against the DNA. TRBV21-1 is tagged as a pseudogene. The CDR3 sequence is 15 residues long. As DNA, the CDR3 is TGTGCCAGCAACTCAGCGGGAGGTGCTCACGAGACCCAGTACTTC. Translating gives CASNSAGGAHETQYF.

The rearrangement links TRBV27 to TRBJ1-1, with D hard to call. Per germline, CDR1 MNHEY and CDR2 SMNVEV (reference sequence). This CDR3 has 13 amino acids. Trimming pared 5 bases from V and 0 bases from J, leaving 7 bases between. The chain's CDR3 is CASSQAMNTEAFF. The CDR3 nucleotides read TGTGCCAGCAGTCAGGCTATGAACACTGAAGCTTTCTTT.

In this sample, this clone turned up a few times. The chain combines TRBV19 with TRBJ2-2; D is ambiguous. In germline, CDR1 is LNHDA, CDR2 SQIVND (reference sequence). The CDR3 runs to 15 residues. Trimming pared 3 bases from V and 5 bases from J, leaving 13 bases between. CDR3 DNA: TGTGCCAGTAGTATCAGTCATACTAATACCGGGGAGCTGTTTTTT. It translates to CASSISHTNTGELFF.

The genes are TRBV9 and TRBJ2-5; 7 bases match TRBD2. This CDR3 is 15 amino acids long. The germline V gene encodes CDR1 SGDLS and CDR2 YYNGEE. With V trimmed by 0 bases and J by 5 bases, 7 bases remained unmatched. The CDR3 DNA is TGTGCCAGCAGCGTAGGGGCGGGAGACGGGGAGACCCAGTACTTC. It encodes CASSVGAGDGETQYF.

DNA for the CDR3: TGTGCCAGCAGCAAAGAGGGCGACAGGGGGGACACTGAAGCTTTCTTT. Translation gives CASSKEGDRGDTEAFF. The V and J genes are TRBV21-1 and TRBJ1-1; the table names TRBD1, a call not compared with the DNA. TRBV21-1 is a known pseudogene. The CDR3 is 16 amino acids.

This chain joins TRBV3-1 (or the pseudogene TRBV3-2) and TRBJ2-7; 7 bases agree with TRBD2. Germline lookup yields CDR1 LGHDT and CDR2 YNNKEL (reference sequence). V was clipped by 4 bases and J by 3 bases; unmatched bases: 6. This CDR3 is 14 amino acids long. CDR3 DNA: TGTGCCAGCAGCCCCCGGGGGGTAATCTACGAGCAGTACTTC. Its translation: CASSPRGVIYEQYF.

Written as DNA, the CDR3 is TGTGCCAGCAGCTTAGCTTGGGGCAAACCGCCTGACAATGAGCAGTTCTTC. Residues: CASSLAWGKPPDNEQFF. This chain uses TRBV7-9 with TRBJ2-1, with a possible D match to TRBD1 (5 bases). V was cut by 0 bases and J by 5 bases, with 17 bases left in between. The CDR3 loop spans 17 amino acids. Germline V gene lookup returns CDR1 SEHNR and CDR2 FQNEAQ (reference sequence).

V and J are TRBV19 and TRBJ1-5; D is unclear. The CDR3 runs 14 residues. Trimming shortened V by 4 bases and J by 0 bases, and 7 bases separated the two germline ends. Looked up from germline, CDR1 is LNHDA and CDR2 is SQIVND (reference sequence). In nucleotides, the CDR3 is TGTGCCAGTAGTAGAGCATCTAGCAATCAGCCCCAGCATTTT. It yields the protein CASSRASSNQPQHF.

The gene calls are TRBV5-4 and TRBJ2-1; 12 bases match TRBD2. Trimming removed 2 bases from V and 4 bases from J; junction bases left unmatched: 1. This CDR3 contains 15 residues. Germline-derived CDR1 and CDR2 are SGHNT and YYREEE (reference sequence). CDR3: CASSFGTSGYNEQFF. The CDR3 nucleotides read TGTGCCAGCAGCTTTGGGACTAGCGGGTACAATGAGCAGTTCTTC. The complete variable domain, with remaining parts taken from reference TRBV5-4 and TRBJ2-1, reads ETGVTQSPTHLIKTRGQQVTLRCSSQSGHNTVSWYQQALGQGPQFIFQYYREEENGRGNFPPRFSGLQFPNYSSELNVNALELDDSALYLCASSFGTSGYNEQFFGPGTRLTVL.

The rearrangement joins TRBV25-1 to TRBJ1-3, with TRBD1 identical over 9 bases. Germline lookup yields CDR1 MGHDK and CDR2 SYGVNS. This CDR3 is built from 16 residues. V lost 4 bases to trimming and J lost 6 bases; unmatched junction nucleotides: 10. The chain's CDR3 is CASSASWGQGLNTIYF. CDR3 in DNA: TGTGCCAGCAGTGCCAGCTGGGGACAGGGATTAAACACCATATATTTT.